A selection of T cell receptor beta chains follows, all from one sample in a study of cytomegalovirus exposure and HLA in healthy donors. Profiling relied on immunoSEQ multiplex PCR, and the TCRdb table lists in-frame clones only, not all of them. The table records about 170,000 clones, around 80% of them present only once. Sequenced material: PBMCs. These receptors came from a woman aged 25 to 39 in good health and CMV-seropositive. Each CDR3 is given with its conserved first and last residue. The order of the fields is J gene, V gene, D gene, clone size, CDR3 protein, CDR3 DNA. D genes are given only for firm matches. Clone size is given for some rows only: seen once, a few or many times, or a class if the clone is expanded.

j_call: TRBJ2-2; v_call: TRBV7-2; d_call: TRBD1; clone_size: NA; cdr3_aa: CASSPKNTGGGGELFF; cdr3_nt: TGTGCCAGCAGCCCTAAAAATACAGGGGGCGGCGGGGAGCTGTTTTTT
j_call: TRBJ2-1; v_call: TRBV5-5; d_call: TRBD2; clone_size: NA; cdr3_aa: CASSLAGTSGSYNEQFF; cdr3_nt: TGTGCCAGCAGCTTGGCCGGGACTAGCGGCTCCTACAATGAGCAGTTCTTC
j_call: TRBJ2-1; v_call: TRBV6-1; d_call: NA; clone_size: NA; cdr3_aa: CASSEAYLRNEQFF; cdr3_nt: TGTGCCAGCAGTGAAGCGTACTTAAGAAATGAGCAGTTCTTC
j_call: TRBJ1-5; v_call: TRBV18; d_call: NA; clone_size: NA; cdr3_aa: CASSPGRYNQPQHF; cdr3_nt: TGTGCCAGCTCACCGGGCAGATACAATCAGCCCCAGCATTTT
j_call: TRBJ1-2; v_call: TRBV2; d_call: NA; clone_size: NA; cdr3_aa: CASSEPGGYTF; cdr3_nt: TGTGCCAGCAGTGAACCGGGGGGCTACACCTTC
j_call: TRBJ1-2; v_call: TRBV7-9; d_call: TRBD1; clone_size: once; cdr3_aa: CASSLAGQGAGGYTF; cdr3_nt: TGTGCCAGCAGCTTAGCGGGGCAGGGGGCAGGTGGCTACACCTTC
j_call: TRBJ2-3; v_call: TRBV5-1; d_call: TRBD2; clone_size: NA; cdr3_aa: CASSLAPAGGSTDTQYF; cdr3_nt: TGCGCCAGCAGCCTTGCCCCAGCGGGAGGGTCCACAGATACGCAGTATTTT
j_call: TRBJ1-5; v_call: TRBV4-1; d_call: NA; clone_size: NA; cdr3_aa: CASSQVIGGKVQPQHF; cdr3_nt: TGCGCCAGCAGCCAAGTAATTGGAGGAAAGGTTCAGCCCCAGCATTTT
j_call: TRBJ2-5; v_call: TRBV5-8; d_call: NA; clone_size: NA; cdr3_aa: CASSFVGETQYF; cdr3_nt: TGTGCCAGCAGCTTTGTCGGAGAGACCCAGTACTTC
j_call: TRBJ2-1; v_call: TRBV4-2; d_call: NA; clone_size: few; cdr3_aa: CASSQDLRLNNEQFF; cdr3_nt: TGTGCCAGCAGCCAAGATCTGAGACTTAACAATGAGCAGTTCTTC
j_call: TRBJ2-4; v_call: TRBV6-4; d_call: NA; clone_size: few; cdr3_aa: CASSAPIRVGLAKNIQYF; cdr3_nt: TGTGCCAGCAGTGCCCCAATCCGGGTCGGACTAGCCAAAAACATTCAGTACTTC
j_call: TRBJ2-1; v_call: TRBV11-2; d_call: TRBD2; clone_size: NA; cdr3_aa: CASSSLAGGTNEQFF; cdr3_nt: TGTGCCAGCAGCTCACTAGCGGGAGGGACCAATGAGCAGTTCTTC
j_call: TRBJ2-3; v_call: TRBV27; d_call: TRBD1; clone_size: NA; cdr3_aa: CASSFTGGTDTQYF; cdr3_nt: TGTGCCAGCAGTTTTACAGGGGGCACAGATACGCAGTATTTT
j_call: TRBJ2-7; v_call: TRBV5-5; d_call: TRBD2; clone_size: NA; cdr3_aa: CASSLVGRANEQYF; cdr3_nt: TGTGCCAGCAGCTTGGTAGGGAGGGCCAACGAGCAGTACTTC
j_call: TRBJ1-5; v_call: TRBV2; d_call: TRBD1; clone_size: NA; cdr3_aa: CASSEAAGGGSQPQHF; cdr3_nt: TGTGCCAGCAGTGAGGCGGCAGGGGGCGGTTCGCAGCCCCAGCATTTT
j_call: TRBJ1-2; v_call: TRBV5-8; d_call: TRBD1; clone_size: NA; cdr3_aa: CASSPGQGGYGYTF; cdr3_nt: TGTGCCAGCAGCCCTGGACAGGGAGGCTATGGCTACACCTTC
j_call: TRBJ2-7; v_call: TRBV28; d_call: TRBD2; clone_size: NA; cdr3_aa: CASSSLPAGGTTHEQYF; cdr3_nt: TGTGCCAGCAGTTCACTCCCGGCGGGAGGGACGACCCACGAGCAGTACTTC
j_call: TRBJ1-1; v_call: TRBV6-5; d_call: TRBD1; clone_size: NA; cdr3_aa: CASSIGQGNTEAFF; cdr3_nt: TGTGCCAGCAGTATTGGACAGGGTAACACTGAAGCTTTCTTT
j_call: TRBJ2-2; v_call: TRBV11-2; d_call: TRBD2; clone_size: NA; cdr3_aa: CASSRAGDGELFF; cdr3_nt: TGTGCCAGCAGCCGGGCGGGGGACGGGGAGCTGTTTTTT
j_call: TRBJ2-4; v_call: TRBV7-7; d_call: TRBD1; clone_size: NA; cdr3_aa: CASSPGQGISNIQYF; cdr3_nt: TGTGCCAGCAGCCCAGGACAGGGCATTAGTAACATTCAGTACTTC
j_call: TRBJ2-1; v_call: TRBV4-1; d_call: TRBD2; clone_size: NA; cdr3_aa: CASSQGLAGGDEQFF; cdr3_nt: TGCGCCAGCAGCCAGGGACTAGCGGGAGGCGATGAGCAGTTCTTC
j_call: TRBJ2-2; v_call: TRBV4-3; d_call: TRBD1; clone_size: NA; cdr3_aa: CASSQAQGTGELFF; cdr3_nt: TGCGCCAGCAGCCAAGCACAGGGGACCGGGGAGCTGTTTTTT